This T cell receptor (beta chain) was identified in a study of Ad26.COV2.S vaccination and SARS-CoV-2 variants. On the study more broadly: Ad26.COV2.S given intramuscularly, once or twice 56 days apart.

This sample's treatment: approximately 18 received Ad26.COV2.S at low or high dose, single or two shots; several received placebo; per-sample allocation not given. It was on day 63 after the first vaccine or placebo injection that samples were taken. In Boston, the donor was an adult between 18-55 years of age. This clone was counted a single time. Generated by immunoSEQ multiplex PCR, the TCRdb table keeps only in-frame clones and is missing some. This sample yields about 280,000 clones, of which 87% are seen a single time; around 3% belongs to the top ten. The CDR3 spans 13 residues. The germline CDR1 and CDR2 sequences are LGHDT and YNNKEL (reference sequence). J gave up 13 bases and V 5 bases, and 7 bases lay outside the gene matches.

The receptor comes from a person aged 18-65 years who received the Ad26.COV2.S COVID-19 vaccine or a placebo. Sequencing was performed on peripheral blood, taken in a trial of Ad26.COV2.S vaccine versus placebo. This chain uses TRBV3-1 (or the pseudogene TRBV3-2) with TRBJ1-4; TRBD1 aligns across 10 bases. DNA of the CDR3: TGTGCCAGCAGCGCCCGGGACAGGGGCGTACTGTTTTTT. It specifies CASSARDRGVLFF.